The entry below gives a single T cell receptor (beta chain) sequence along with its context. It was with a sample-barcoded 5' primer and a J-beta primer mix that a second PCR of roughly 7 to 11 cycles was run. All cDNA molecules were each tagged by a template-switch adaptor with 12 random nucleotides. TCRdb itself ran the 5' RACE reads through MiXCR, one entry per CDR3 protein. The top ten clones hold around 11% of a sample with about 1.6 million distinct CDR3 sequences, almost 35% of them seen once. This sample was included in a study of blood T cells in healthy people across ages. Study-level information: T cells yielded about one barcoded beta molecule per two cells through template switching.

The V gene's germline CDR1 is SGHTA and CDR2 FQGNSA. CDR3 size: 15 residues. Between the trimmed V and J ends, which lost 1 base and 4 bases, there was a span of 12 bases. The chain carries TRBV7-2 and TRBJ2-3, with D possibly being TRBD2 (6 bases). The clonotype comes from a woman aged 25 to 45 in good health. The sequencing sample was made of blood. The CDR3 DNA follows: TGTGCCAGCAGCTTAGGCGGGGCTGACGCAGATACGCAGTATTTT. This codes for CASSLGGADADTQYF.